The clone carrying this TCR beta chain has a handful of counts. The entry originates in a study of cytomegalovirus exposure and HLA in healthy donors. The PCR employed 60 Vbeta primers together with 13 Jbeta primers. Some clones are missing from TCRdb's copy, which holds only in-frame ones; the method was immunoSEQ multiplex PCR. Here the sample spans about 190,000 clones, about nine tenths being singletons. The germline CDR1 and CDR2 sequences are LNHDA and SQIVND (reference sequence). CDR3 length: 15 residues. V lost 5 bases to trimming and J lost 4 bases; unmatched junction nucleotides: 6. The chain employs TRBV19 and TRBJ1-5; TRBD1 agrees at 9 bases. This receptor was taken from a boy younger than 10 in good health and CMV-seronegative. Sequenced: PBMCs. Here the CDR3 reads CASSARDRVNQPQHF. The CDR3, as DNA: TGTGCCAGTAGTGCCCGGGACAGGGTGAATCAGCCCCAGCATTTT.